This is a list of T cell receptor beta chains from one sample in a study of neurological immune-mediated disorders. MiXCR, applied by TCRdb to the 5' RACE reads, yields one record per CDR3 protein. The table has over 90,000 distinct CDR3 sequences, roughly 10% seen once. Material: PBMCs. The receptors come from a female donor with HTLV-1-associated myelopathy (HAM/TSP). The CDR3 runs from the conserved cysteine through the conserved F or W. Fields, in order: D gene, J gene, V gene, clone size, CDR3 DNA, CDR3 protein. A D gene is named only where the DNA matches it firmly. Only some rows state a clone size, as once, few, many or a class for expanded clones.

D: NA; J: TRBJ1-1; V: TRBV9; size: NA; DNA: TGTGCCAGCAGCGCAGTTTGGGGGGAAGCTTTATTT; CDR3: CASSAVWGEALF
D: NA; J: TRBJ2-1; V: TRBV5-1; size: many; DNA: TGCGCCAGCAGCCTACAATCCGGGACACGGATCTCCTACAATGAGCAGTTCTTC; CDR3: CASSLQSGTRISYNEQFF
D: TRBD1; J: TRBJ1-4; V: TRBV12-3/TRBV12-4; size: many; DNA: TGTGCCAGCCGCTCCGGAGGGACAGGAGGGGAAAAACTGTTTTTT; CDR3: CASRSGGTGGEKLFF
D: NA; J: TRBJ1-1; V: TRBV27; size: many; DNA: TGTGCCAGCAGTCCCCGACAGTACATGAACACTGAAGCTTTCTTT; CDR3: CASSPRQYMNTEAFF
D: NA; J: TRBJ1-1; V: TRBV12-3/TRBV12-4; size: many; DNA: TGTGCCAGCAGTTTACAGCTGAACACTGAAGCTTTCTTT; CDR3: CASSLQLNTEAFF
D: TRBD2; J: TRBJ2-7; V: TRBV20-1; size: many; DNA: TGCAGTGCTAGAGTCCCAGCGGGGGGGCCCCACGAGCAGTACTTC; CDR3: CSARVPAGGPHEQYF
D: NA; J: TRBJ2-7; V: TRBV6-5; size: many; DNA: TGTGCCAGCAGGACGTCAGGAGGAGACGAGCAGTACTTC; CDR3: CASRTSGGDEQYF
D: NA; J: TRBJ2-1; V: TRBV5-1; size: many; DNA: TGCGCCAGCAGCTTGGTGGGGCCAGACAATGAGCAGTTCTTC; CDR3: CASSLVGPDNEQFF
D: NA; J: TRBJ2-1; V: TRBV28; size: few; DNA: TGTGCCAGTTCCCCGAGAGGGACTGAGCAGTTCTTC; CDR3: CASSPRGTEQFF
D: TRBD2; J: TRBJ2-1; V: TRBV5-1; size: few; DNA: TGCGCCAGCAGCTTGGGGCAACTAGCGGGGGTCAGCAATGAGCAGTTCTTC; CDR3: CASSLGQLAGVSNEQFF
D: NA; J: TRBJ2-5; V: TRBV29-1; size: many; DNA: TGCAGCGTTGATCGGGAGACCCAGTACTTC; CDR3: CSVDRETQYF
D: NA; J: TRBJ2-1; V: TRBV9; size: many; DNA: TGTGCCAGCAGCGCAGATGCCTCTAGCGCCCGTCAGCAGTTCTTC; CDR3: CASSADASSARQQFF
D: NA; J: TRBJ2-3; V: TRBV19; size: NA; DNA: TGTGCCACCTCCGCGGCTAGCACAGATACGCAGTATTTT; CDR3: CATSAASTDTQYF
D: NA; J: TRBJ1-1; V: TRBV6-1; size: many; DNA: TGTGCCAGCAGTGAAGTTTTAAGGAACACTGAAGCTTTCTTT; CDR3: CASSEVLRNTEAFF
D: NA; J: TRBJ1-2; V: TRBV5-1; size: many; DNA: TGCGCCAGCAGCCAAGGGCTGATACAGGGAGTTGGCTACACCTTC; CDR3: CASSQGLIQGVGYTF
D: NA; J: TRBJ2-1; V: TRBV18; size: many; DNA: TGTGCCAGCTCACCGATGGGAGAGCAGTTCTTC; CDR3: CASSPMGEQFF
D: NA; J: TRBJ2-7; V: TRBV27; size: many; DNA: TGTGCCAGCAGTCCCCAAAGCTCCTACGAGCAGTACTTC; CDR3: CASSPQSSYEQYF
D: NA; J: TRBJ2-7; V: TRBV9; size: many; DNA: TGTGCCAGCAGCGTAGAACTAGCCGGTGGGGAGCAGTACTTC; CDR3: CASSVELAGGEQYF
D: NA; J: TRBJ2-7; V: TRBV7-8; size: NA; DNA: TGTGCCAGCAGCCCGAGCGTTGGGGGCTCCTACGAGCAGTACTTC; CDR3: CASSPSVGGSYEQYF
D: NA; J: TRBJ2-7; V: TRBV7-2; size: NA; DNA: TGTGCCAGCAGCTTAGGTGGGACGGTGAGCTCCTACGAGCAGTACTTC; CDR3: CASSLGGTVSSYEQYF
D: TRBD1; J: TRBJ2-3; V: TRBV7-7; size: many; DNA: TGTGCCAGCAGCACCGGGACAGGGCACACAGATACGCAGTATTTT; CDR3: CASSTGTGHTDTQYF
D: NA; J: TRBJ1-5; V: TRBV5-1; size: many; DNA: TGCGCCAGCAGCTTAGGAGGGGATTCGCCCCAGCATTTT; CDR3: CASSLGGDSPQHF
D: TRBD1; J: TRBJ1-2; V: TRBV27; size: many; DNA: TGTGCCAGCAGTTTCCGACAGGGAAGTCTGGATGGCTACACCTTC; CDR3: CASSFRQGSLDGYTF
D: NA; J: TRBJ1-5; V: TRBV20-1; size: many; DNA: TGCAGTGCTAGGCAGGCGAGGGGCGAGAAGCAGCCCCAGCATTTT; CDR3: CSARQARGEKQPQHF